A single sample is the source of the 28 T cell receptor beta chains below, sequenced in a study of identical twins. TCRdb redid the calling of the 5' RACE reads with MiXCR, one entry per CDR3 protein. This table holds roughly 770,000 distinct CDR3 sequences, 15% to 20% found once. A further study also used this sample, focusing on T cells expressing NK-cell markers.

Material: PBMCs. These receptors were collected from a woman aged 18-29 years in good health.

The rearrangement uses TRBV12-3 or TRBV12-4 and TRBJ1-1; D is ambiguous. The CDR3 length is 12 residues. V was trimmed by 3 bases and J by 7 bases, leaving 9 bases between them. The CDR3 region is CASSFGDLEAFF. The CDR3 nucleotides read TGTGCCAGCAGTTTTGGGGATCTTGAAGCTTTCTTT.

The chain is built from TRBV4-2 and TRBJ2-5; either TRBD1 or TRBD2 may supply D (5 bases each). The ends were cut back, 4 bases at V and 5 bases at J, with 17 bases in the middle. This CDR3 contains 15 residues. From germline, CDR1 is LGHNA and CDR2 YNFKEQ. For the CDR3, the DNA is TGTGCCAGCAGCCCGAGTTCCGGGACCGGGGAGACCCAGTACTTC. Its protein product is CASSPSSGTGETQYF.

CDR3 coding DNA: TGTGCTAGTGGTCAGGACGGGCCCCTCGAGCAGTACTTC. It encodes CASGQDGPLEQYF. The chain combines TRBV12-5 with TRBJ2-7; the D is unclear. V was shortened by 5 bases and J by 6 bases, with 14 bases between the two germline ends. The CDR3 runs to 13 residues. The germline gives CDR1 LGHNT, CDR2 FRNRAP.

This clonotype was seen a handful of times. The V call is TRBV5-1, the J call TRBJ1-1, with D hard to call. CDR3 length: 15 residues. V lost 5 bases to trimming and J lost 5 bases, with 19 bases between them. Germline CDR1 and CDR2: SGHRS and YFSETQ. The CDR3 sequence is CASSRGGEGGTEAFF. Written as DNA, the CDR3 is TGCGCCAGCAGTCGGGGTGGGGAGGGAGGTACTGAAGCTTTCTTT.

The chain has TRBV30 and TRBJ1-4, with 9 bases fitting TRBD1. Trimming at V came to 8 bases and at J to 10 bases, leaving 14 bases not matched to a gene. The germline V gene encodes CDR1 GTSNPN and CDR2 SVGIG (reference sequence). This CDR3 is 14 amino acids long. Here the CDR3 reads CALDSGQGFGKLFF. The CDR3 nucleotides read TGTGCCCTCGATTCGGGACAGGGTTTCGGAAAACTGTTTTTT.

This clonotype was detected a few times. The chain carries TRBV12-3 or TRBV12-4 and TRBJ2-5; D unclear. V was trimmed by 7 bases and J by 5 bases, leaving 14 bases between them. The CDR3 is 13 amino acids. CDR3 sequence (DNA): TGTGCCAGCACCCAGACGAGGACGGAGACCCAGTACTTC. Protein product: CASTQTRTETQYF.

This clonotype was counted only a few times. V gene TRBV12-3 or TRBV12-4 combines with J gene TRBJ1-1, with unresolved D. The CDR3 is 13 residues long. V gave up 7 bases and J gave up 5 bases, with 14 bases separating them. CDR3 DNA: TGTGCCAGCACCCCCCAAACTTTTACTGAAGCTTTCTTT. Translated: CASTPQTFTEAFF.

This clonotype was picked up many times. This chain joins TRBV20-1 and TRBJ2-1; D is perhaps TRBD2 (6 bases). V shed 5 bases and J shed 2 bases, with 10 bases lying between them. Germline CDR1 and CDR2: DFQATT and SNEGSKA (reference sequence). The CDR3 runs 13 residues. The CDR3 here is CSALGGAYNEQFF. In DNA, the CDR3 is TGCAGTGCTCTGGGCGGGGCCTACAATGAGCAGTTCTTC.

This clonotype has just a few counts. The chain employs TRBV12-3 or TRBV12-4 and TRBJ2-7; D gene uncertain. The CDR3 spans 14 residues. V lost 5 bases and J lost 6, with 17 bases in between. The CDR3 DNA is TGTGCCAGCAGTCGTTTTGCTGGATCCGTCGAGCAGTACTTC. This encodes CASSRFAGSVEQYF.

V gene TRBV9 combines with J gene TRBJ2-5; the match to TRBD2 covers 9 bases. This CDR3 is built from 17 residues. CDR1 and CDR2 from the germline V gene are SGDLS and YYNGEE. With 4 bases clipped from V and 4 bases from J, the junction kept 14 bases outside the gene matches. In DNA form, the CDR3 reads TGTGCCAGCAGCTCGAGACAGCGGGGGGCGTCCCGAGAGACCCAGTACTTC. Its protein is CASSSRQRGASRETQYF.

This clonotype was seen more than once but under ten times. The chain is built from TRBV7-9 and TRBJ2-7, with TRBD2 identical over 10 bases. The CDR3 spans 16 residues. In germline, CDR1 is SEHNR, CDR2 FQNEAQ (reference sequence). V lost 1 base, J lost 1 base, and 4 bases stayed unmatched. CDR3 nucleotides: TGTGCCAGCAGCTTAGGCCTAGCGGGAGTGTCCTACGAGCAGTACTTC. Translating it yields CASSLGLAGVSYEQYF.

A few counts support this clonotype. This rearrangement joins TRBV27 to TRBJ2-7; 10 bases map to TRBD1. V trimming: 5 bases; J trimming: 7 bases; junction bases outside the gene matches: 14. CDR1 and CDR2 from the germline V gene are MNHEY and SMNVEV (reference sequence). This CDR3 comprises 16 residues. The CDR3 here is CASSTKRGTGVDEQYF. The CDR3 nucleotides read TGTGCCAGCAGTACAAAACGCGGGACAGGGGTAGATGAGCAGTACTTC.

This clonotype appeared a few times. V gene TRBV6-1 combines with J gene TRBJ1-1; 7 nucleotides agree with TRBD1. Germline values: CDR1 MNHNS, CDR2 SASEGT. V lost 6 bases and J lost 0; bases outside the gene matches: 4. CDR3 length: 14 residues. CDR3 in DNA: TGTGCCAGCAGGCCGGGACAGATGAACACTGAAGCTTTCTTT. It specifies CASRPGQMNTEAFF.

This sequence joins TRBV29-1 and TRBJ2-1; 14 bases align to TRBD2. The germline CDR1 and CDR2 sequences are SQVTM and ANQGSEA. CDR3 size: 14 residues. V shed 8 bases and J 12 bases; nucleotides not matched to a gene: 12. CDR3 sequence reads: CSTGTSGGAGGQFF. The DNA of the CDR3 is TGCAGCACTGGGACTAGCGGGGGAGCGGGTGGGCAGTTCTTC.

This chain joins TRBV12-3 or TRBV12-4 and TRBJ1-1; D not resolved. The CDR3 totals 15 residues. Deletions cut 3 bases from V and 4 bases from J, with 15 bases between. DNA of the CDR3: TGTGCCAGCAGTTTCGGTGACGGTGGGGTCACTGAAGCTTTCTTT. It translates to CASSFGDGGVTEAFF.

The chain carries TRBV27 and TRBJ2-1; 8 bases are a match to TRBD2. The CDR3 has 15 amino acids. V trimming: 6 bases; J trimming: 8 bases; junction bases outside the gene matches: 12. CDR1 MNHEY and CDR2 SMNVEV come from the germline V gene (reference sequence). CDR3 coding DNA: TGTGCCAGCAGCCCCGGGACTAGAGGGCCCCATGAGCAGTTCTTC. Translation: CASSPGTRGPHEQFF.

This clonotype was recorded a few times. The J gene is TRBJ2-3, the V gene TRBV5-1; a weak D match, TRBD2 (5 bases). V was clipped by 4 bases and J by 0 bases, with 15 bases between them. This CDR3 is 16 amino acids long. Germline lookup yields CDR1 SGHRS and CDR2 YFSETQ. Written as DNA, the CDR3 is TGCGCCAGCAGCCCCCCGTCTGGCGGGAGCACAGATACGCAGTATTTT. Its protein product is CASSPPSGGSTDTQYF.

The chain's CDR3 is CASSLAGPDNEQFF. CDR3 nucleotides: TGCGCCAGCAGCTTGGCCGGTCCAGACAATGAGCAGTTCTTC. V usage is TRBV5-1 and J usage is TRBJ2-1; D gene uncertain. The CDR3 is made up of 14 amino acids. The germline CDR1 and CDR2 sequences are SGHRS and YFSETQ. Trimming took 0 bases from V and 5 from J, leaving 9 bases between them.

The chain combines TRBV5-1 with TRBJ2-3; 13 positions match TRBD2. This CDR3 comprises 17 residues. V shed 1 base, J shed 4 bases, and the junction held 6 bases outside the gene matches. Germline assignment: CDR1 SGHRS and CDR2 YFSETQ. CDR3 nucleotides: TGCGCCAGCAGCTTGCGGACTAGCGGGAGTTGGTCAGATACGCAGTATTTT. Its protein product is CASSLRTSGSWSDTQYF.

This clonotype was counted a few times. V and J are TRBV7-2 and TRBJ2-1; no firm D call. V was pared by 5 bases and J by 6 bases, with 11 bases between. Germline-derived CDR1 and CDR2 are SGHTA and FQGNSA. The CDR3 is 13 amino acids. For the CDR3, the DNA is TGTGCCAGCAGCCAGCAAGGAGCCAATGAGCAGTTCTTC. This codes for CASSQQGANEQFF.

This clonotype was picked up a small number of times. J is TRBJ2-7 and V is TRBV5-1; D perhaps matches TRBD2 (6 bases). Germline V gives CDR1 SGHRS, CDR2 YFSETQ. The CDR3 is 14 amino acids. V dropped 0 bases and J dropped 4 bases, with 11 bases sitting between them. CDR3 in amino acids: CASSLDIGTYEQYF. For the CDR3, the DNA is TGCGCCAGCAGCTTGGATATAGGGACTTACGAGCAGTACTTC. The entire variable domain, with the rest obtained from reference TRBV5-1 and TRBJ2-7, is as follows: KAGVTQTPRYLIKTRGQQVTLSCSPISGHRSVSWYQQTPGQGLQFLFEYFSETQRNKGNFPGRFSGRQFSNSRSEMNVSTLELGDSALYLCASSLDIGTYEQYFGPGTRLTVT.

The rearrangement links TRBV12-3 or TRBV12-4 to TRBJ2-5, with no clear D. The V gene lost 6 bases and the J gene lost 5 bases, with 19 bases spanning the gap. This CDR3 comprises 15 residues. The DNA for the CDR3 is TGTGCCAGCAGAACCCAGCCGGCCTCCCGGGAGACCCAGTACTTC. This translates into CASRTQPASRETQYF.

V is TRBV6-5 and J is TRBJ2-2; perhaps TRBD2 as D (7 bases). The CDR3 has 16 residues. CDR1 is MNHEY and CDR2 is SVGAGI in the germline V gene. V was trimmed by 0 bases and J by 7 bases, leaving 15 bases between them. For the CDR3, the DNA is TGTGCCAGCAGTTACTCGGGGGGGGGCGCGGTCGGGGAGCTGTTTTTT. Its protein product is CASSYSGGGAVGELFF.

CDR3 nucleotides: TGCGCCAGCAGGGCGGCGACGGATGAGCAGTTCTTC. Translation: CASRAATDEQFF. The chain is built from TRBV5-1 and TRBJ2-1; unclear D gene. Trimming shortened V by 5 bases and J by 8 bases, and 11 bases separated the two germline ends. The length of the CDR3 is 12 residues. Germline V gene sequence: CDR1 SGHRS, CDR2 YFSETQ.

This clonotype was detected only once. Sequence at one end of the junction differs from germline and may be a read error. The J gene is TRBJ1-6, the V gene TRBV12-3 or TRBV12-4; TRBD1 is a possible D gene (5 bases). This CDR3 region has 15 residues. For the CDR3, the DNA is TGTGCCAGCAGCTTAGGGACGTTGAGCAATTCACCCCTCCACTTT. Residues: CASSLGTLSNSPLHF.

This clonotype was seen a handful of times. This chain joins TRBV18 and TRBJ2-5; perhaps TRBD2 as D (6 bases). This CDR3 spans 15 amino acids. The germline V and J ends were trimmed by 0 bases and 5 bases, with 13 bases remaining between them. Germline V gene sequence: CDR1 KGHSH, CDR2 LQKENI. The CDR3 region has the DNA TGTGCCAGCTCACCACCGGAGGGGCCCCAGGAGACCCAGTACTTC. Encoded protein: CASSPPEGPQETQYF.

This clonotype came up a few times. A read error may explain this, as a much larger clone is one base away. The rearrangement joins TRBV6-5 to TRBJ2-7; TRBD1 is a possible D gene (6 bases). CDR3 length equals 12 residues. CDR1 is MNHEY and CDR2 is SVGAGI in the germline V gene. The ends were cut back, 5 bases at V and 2 bases at J, with 7 bases in the middle. DNA for the CDR3: TGTGCCAGCAGTAACAGGGCCTACGAGCAGTACTTC. This sequence encodes CASSNRAYEQYF.

The chain has TRBV27 and TRBJ2-7; TRBD1 matches at 8 bases. Germline CDR1 MNHEY, CDR2 SMNVEV (reference sequence). The V gene end was trimmed by 7 bases and the J gene end by 6 bases; junction bases not matched to a gene: 11. The CDR3 consists of 14 residues. CDR3: CASNNRGRTSEQYF. CDR3 DNA sequence: TGTGCCAGCAATAACAGGGGGAGAACAAGCGAGCAGTACTTC.